Here is one T cell receptor (beta chain) with its context. Its antigen is unknown. Healthy Caucasians provided all donations. These data are taken from a study of identical twins. TCRdb recomputed calls from the 5' RACE reads with MiXCR, one row per CDR3 protein. The sample holds some 440,000 distinct CDR3 sequences, about 24% seen once. General study points: Excess twin sharing in beta out-of-frame sequences was weaker. Twin sharing of out-of-frame TCR alpha was underestimated by models in monozygotic pairs.

CDR3 size: 11 residues. CDR1 SGHKS and CDR2 YYEKEE come from the germline V gene (reference sequence). V was trimmed by 3 bases and J by 8 bases, leaving 6 bases between them. These data also formed part of another study, on T cells expressing NK-cell markers. In that study: Serological testing identified seven of the eight sequenced donors as HCMV-seropositive and one as seronegative.

This receptor was obtained from a woman under 30 in good health. The sample was CD4+ T cells sorted from blood. V is TRBV5-5 and J is TRBJ2-1; no clear D gene. CDR3 in DNA: TGTGCCAGCAGCTGGACCGATGAGCAGTTCTTC. This gives the protein CASSWTDEQFF.